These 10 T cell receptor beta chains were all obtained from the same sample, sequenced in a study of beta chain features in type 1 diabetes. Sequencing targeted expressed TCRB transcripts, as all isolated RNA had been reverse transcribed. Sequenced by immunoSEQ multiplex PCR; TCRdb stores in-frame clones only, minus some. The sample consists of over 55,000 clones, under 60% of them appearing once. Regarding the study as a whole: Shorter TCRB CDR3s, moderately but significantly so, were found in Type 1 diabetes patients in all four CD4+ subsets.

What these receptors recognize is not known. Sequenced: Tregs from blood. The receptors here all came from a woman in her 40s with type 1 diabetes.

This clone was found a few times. For the CDR3, the DNA is TGTGCCAGCAGTTATCAGGGCAATCAGCCCCAGCATTTT. Translated, it gives CASSYQGNQPQHF. This chain uses TRBV6-9 with TRBJ1-5; no reliable D call. V lost 2 bases and J lost 2, with 4 bases in between. Germline V lookup: CDR1 MNHGY, CDR2 SVAAGI. CDR3 length: 13 amino acids.

The CDR3 reads CASSLGQISTGELFF. The CDR3 DNA follows: TGTGCCAGCAGCTTGGGACAGATTTCCACCGGGGAGCTGTTTTTT. The V call is TRBV5-6, the J call TRBJ2-2; maybe TRBD1 (5 bases). The V end was cut by 0 bases, the J end by 4 bases, with 10 bases between. Per germline, CDR1 SGHDT and CDR2 YYEEEE. This CDR3 region has 15 residues.

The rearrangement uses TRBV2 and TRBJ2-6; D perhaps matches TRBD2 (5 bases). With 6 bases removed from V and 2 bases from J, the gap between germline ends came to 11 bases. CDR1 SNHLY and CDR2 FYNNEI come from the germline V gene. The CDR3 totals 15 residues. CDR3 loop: CASRRERAGANVLTF. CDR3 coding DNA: TGTGCCAGCAGAAGGGAGAGGGCTGGGGCCAACGTCCTGACTTTC.

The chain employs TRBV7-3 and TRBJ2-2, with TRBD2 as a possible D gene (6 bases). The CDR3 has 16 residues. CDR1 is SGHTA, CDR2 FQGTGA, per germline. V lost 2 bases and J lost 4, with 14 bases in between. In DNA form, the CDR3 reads TGTGCCAGCAGCTTACCCAGTCGGGGGACCACCGGGGAGCTGTTTTTT. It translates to CASSLPSRGTTGELFF.

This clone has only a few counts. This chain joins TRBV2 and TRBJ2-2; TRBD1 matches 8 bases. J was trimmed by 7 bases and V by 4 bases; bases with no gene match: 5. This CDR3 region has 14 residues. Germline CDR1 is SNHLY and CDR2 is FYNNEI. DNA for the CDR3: TGTGCCAGCAGTGCTCGACAGGGGCTCGGGGAGCTGTTTTTT. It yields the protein CASSARQGLGELFF.

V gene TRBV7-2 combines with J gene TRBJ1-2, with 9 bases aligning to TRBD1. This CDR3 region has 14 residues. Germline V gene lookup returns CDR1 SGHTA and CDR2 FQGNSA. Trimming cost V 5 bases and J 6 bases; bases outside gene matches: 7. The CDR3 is CASSNRDRENGYTF. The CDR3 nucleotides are TGTGCCAGCAGCAACCGGGACAGGGAAAATGGCTACACCTTC.

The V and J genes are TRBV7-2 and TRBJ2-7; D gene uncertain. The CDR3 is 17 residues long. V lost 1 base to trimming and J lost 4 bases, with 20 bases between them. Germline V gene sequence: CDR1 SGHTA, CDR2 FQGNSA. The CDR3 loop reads CASSLGSRYPPLYEQYF. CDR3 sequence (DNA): TGTGCCAGCAGCTTAGGGAGCCGCTACCCTCCCCTTTACGAGCAGTACTTC.

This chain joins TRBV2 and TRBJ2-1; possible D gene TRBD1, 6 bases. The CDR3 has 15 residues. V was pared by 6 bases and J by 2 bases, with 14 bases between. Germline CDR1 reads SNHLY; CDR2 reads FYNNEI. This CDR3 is CASSDAWDTYNEQFF. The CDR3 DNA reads TGTGCCAGCAGCGATGCGTGGGACACCTACAATGAGCAGTTCTTC.

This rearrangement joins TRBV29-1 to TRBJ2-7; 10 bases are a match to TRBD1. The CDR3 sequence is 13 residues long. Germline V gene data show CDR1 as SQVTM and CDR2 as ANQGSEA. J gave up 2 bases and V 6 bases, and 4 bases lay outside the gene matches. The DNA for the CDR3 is TGCAGCGTCCTAGGACAGGGGGCCTACGAGCAGTACTTC. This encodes CSVLGQGAYEQYF.

The CDR3 DNA is TGCGCCAGCAGCTTGGGACACTTCACAGATACGCAGTATTTT. Encoded protein: CASSLGHFTDTQYF. The chain is built from TRBV5-1 and TRBJ2-3; D gene ambiguous. This CDR3 comprises 14 residues. The germline V gene has CDR1 SGHRS and CDR2 YFSETQ. Trimming shortened V by 0 bases and J by 2 bases, and 7 bases separated the two germline ends.